Sequencing of this TCR beta chain was carried out in a study of blood T cells in healthy people across ages. Overall study results and limits: Percentage of naive T cells showed a strong correlation with TCR beta diversity.

There were healthy Caucasian individuals from Russia, aged roughly 6 to 95, serving as donors. The CDR3 contains 13 residues. Germline CDR1 and CDR2: MNHEY and SVGAGI. With 9 bases clipped from V and 2 bases from J, the junction kept 5 bases outside the gene matches. Many counts were recorded for this clonotype. Its antigen is unidentified. Together with a sample-barcoded 5' primer, a J-beta primer mix was included in a second PCR lasting about 6 to 11 cycles. All cDNA molecules were each tagged by a template-switch adaptor with 12 random nucleotides. Every sample produced at least 2.5 million CDR3-containing paired-end reads. MiXCR, applied by TCRdb to the 5' RACE reads, yields one record per CDR3 protein. The sample includes hundreds of thousands of distinct CDR3 sequences, roughly 20% of them seen just once.

The chain combines TRBV6-5 with TRBJ2-7; TRBD2 matches at 9 bases. Sequencing was done on a sample of blood. This clonotype originated in a man aged 65 to 79 in good health. This CDR3 reads CASSASGAYEQYF. In nucleotides, the CDR3 is TGTGCCAGTTCGGCTAGCGGGGCCTACGAGCAGTACTTC.